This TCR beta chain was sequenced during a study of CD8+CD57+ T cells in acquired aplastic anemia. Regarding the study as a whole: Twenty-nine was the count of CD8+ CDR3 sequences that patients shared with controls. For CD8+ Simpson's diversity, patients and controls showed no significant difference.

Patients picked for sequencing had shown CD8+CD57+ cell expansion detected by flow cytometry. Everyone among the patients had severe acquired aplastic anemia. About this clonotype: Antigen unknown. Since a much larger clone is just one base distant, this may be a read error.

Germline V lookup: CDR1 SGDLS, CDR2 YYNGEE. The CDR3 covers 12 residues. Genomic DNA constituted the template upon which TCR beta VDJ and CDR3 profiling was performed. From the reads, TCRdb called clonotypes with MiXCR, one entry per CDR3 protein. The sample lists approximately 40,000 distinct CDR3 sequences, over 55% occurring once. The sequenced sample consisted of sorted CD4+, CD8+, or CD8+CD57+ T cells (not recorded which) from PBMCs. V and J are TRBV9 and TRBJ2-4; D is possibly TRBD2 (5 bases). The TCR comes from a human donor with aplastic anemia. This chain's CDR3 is CTSGGAGNIQYF. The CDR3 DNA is TGTACCAGCGGAGGAGCTGGGAACATTCAGTACTTC.